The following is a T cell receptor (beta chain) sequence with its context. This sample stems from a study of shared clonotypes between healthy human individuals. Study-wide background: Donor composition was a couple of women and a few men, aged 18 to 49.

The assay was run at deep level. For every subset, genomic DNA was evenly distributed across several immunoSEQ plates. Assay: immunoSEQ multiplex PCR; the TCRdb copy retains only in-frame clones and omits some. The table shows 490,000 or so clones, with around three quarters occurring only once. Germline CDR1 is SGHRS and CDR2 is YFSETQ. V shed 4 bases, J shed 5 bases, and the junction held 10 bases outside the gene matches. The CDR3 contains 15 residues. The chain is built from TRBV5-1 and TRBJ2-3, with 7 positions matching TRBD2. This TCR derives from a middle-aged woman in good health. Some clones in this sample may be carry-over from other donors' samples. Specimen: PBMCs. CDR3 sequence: CASSPGAGVLDTQYF. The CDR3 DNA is TGCGCCAGCAGCCCCGGGGCGGGAGTTTTAGATACGCAGTATTTT.